This TCR beta chain derives from a study of regulatory T cells in long-lasting Graves disease (dated by TCRdb to about 2021). In the study overall: Antithyroid drugs had been taken for less than 3 months by newly diagnosed Graves' disease patients. The study was registered as a clinical trial and conducted in China. TCR sequencing covered some 13 persistent and roughly 20 newly diagnosed Graves' disease patients, some 33 samples in total. This study used TCR sequencing and RNA sequencing of peripheral blood to compare persistent Graves' disease patients against newly diagnosed Graves' disease patients. Results and caveats for the whole study, not just this receptor: Only the TCR beta chain was sequenced and analyzed. Compared with newly diagnosed patients, persistent Graves' disease patients had lower TCR Shannon entropy and fewer highly expanded clones, which suggests clonal expansion. The study examined only peripheral blood because the primary lesion, thyroid tissue, could not be accessed. The small sample size was acknowledged by the authors as a limitation that may reduce accuracy. TRBV28, TRBJ1-2 and TRBJ2-5 were preferentially used in persistent disease, while TRBV20-1 and TRBJ2-1 were favored in newly diagnosed disease. A larger number of public clonotypes was shared among persistent patients (around 2,700) than among newly diagnosed patients (more than 850).

The time point label, as the study defines it: newly diagnosed GD, antithyroid drugs for less than 3 months. RNA was extracted from PBMCs in TRIzol for both TCR sequencing and RNA sequencing. The diagnosis of Graves' disease followed American Thyroid Association guidelines. Recruitment of patients was carried out at an endocrinology department in Xi'an, China. Each patient gave roughly 10 milliliters of peripheral blood, collected in an EDTA anticoagulant tube. Ficoll Paque Plus density gradient separation was used to isolate PBMCs, and no further T cell sorting was performed. An Agilent 2100 Bioanalyzer and agarose gel were used to check RNA quality, and a NanoDrop 2000 was used to measure RNA concentration. As concerns this clonotype: This clone's antigen is unknown. Base quality data are lacking; no much larger clone is found one base away.

Libraries came from multiplex PCR. The sequencing machine was an Illumina HiSeq 4000. iRepertoire HTBI primers and Arm-PCR amplification of CDR3 regions were used to construct TCR beta libraries. Gel purification was performed on PCR products prior to sequencing. For the original study's pipeline: Gene usage analysis of CDR3 amino acid clonotypes relied on the roughly 58 TRBV and 14 TRBJ segments identified across samples. COPE and FqMerger were used to merge filtered high-quality paired reads into contigs. BLAST was used to align contigs to IMGT TRBV, TRBD and TRBJ reference genes, and CDR3 was defined according to IMGT. Highly expanded clones were defined as clonotypes with a frequency above 0.1%. Shannon entropy served as the measure of repertoire diversity, while the Gini coefficient captured V-J evenness. A clonotype found in more than one individual was treated as public. TCRdb's own reprocessing of the public reads used fastp at Q25 and MiXCR and kept productive beta chains. Each record represents a unique CDR3 protein, reported with the most common genes and DNA among its rows. The V and J calls shown here were made by TCRdb, not taken from the authors' results. The sample includes 540,000 or so distinct CDR3 sequences, with approximately 13% observed a single time. In total, the top ten clones hold roughly a tenth of the sample.

V lost 5 bases and J lost 4 bases; the stretch between them is 9 bases long. The CDR3 goes from the cysteine to the phenylalanine over 13 residues. Only the CDR3 DNA stays, 39 bases, in frame from base 1. The germline V gene supplies CDR1 MNHEY and CDR2 SVGEGT. The same sample was also studied in work on T cells in Graves' hyperthyroidism and ophthalmopathy. As the second publication notes: Stable Graves' hyperthyroidism was defined as no progression to ophthalmopathy during 18 months of follow-up. The hyperthyroidism patients were between 18 and 65 years old and newly diagnosed, with a disease duration of less than 2 months. Any patient with an uncontrolled infection, another autoimmune disease, pregnancy or lactation was excluded. Clinical symptoms, serum thyroxine and TRAb, thyroid ultrasound, and orbital computed tomography formed the basis for the diagnoses. For the first round of RT-PCR on the TCR CDR3, the HTBI primer set was used together with the Qiagen OneStep RT-PCR kit. Most expanded thyroid clonotypes (frequency above 0.001) were also detected in blood, suggesting blood repertoires may reflect thyroid immune responses. In cross-validation, a model built on a 13 V-J signature told ophthalmopathy apart from stable hyperthyroidism with just under 90% sensitivity and about 81% specificity, and in testing the same model reached 80%/75%. In validation, progression to ophthalmopathy was predicted by the model with 70.59% sensitivity and 72.22% specificity, a median of about 6.4 months before onset. To identify TCR V-J signatures that set the groups apart, the researchers used a discovery cohort of about a hundred patients, made up of under 50 with Graves' ophthalmopathy and 55 to 65 with stable Graves' hyperthyroidism. An independent validation cohort of around 19 hyperthyroidism patients and more than 15 patients who later progressed to ophthalmopathy tested prospective prediction of ophthalmopathy. The approximately 97 discovery patients were randomly divided into training and test sets at a 7:3 ratio. Thyroid tissue and blood T-cell repertoires from six Graves' hyperthyroidism patients were also compared in the study. After blood sampling, hyperthyroidism patients were treated with methimazole at a starting dose of 30 mg daily, and ophthalmopathy patients were treated with high-dose intravenous methylprednisolone. The libraries were constructed in a second round of multiplex PCR and then size-selected and purified. The libraries were sequenced on an Illumina HiSeq2000 using paired-end 100 bp reads. Raw data were processed with SOAPnuke, discarding reads with adapters, uncalled bases, mean Phred below 15, or no exact constant-primer or identifier match. COPE v1.2.5 was used to merge high-quality paired reads, and clonotypes were defined as unique nucleotide sequences. MiTCR v1.1 was used to align the clonotypes against IMGT TRBV, TRBD and TRBJ reference segments. Only V-J combinations with frequency above 0.0001, covering about 99% of repertoires, were analysed. The TCS score was defined as F50 (clonal expansion) divided by E x V (chaos), with BLOSUM62-based TCRdist calculated between CDR3 peptides within each V-J. Welch's t-statistics and random forest reduced approximately 520 V-J features to some 14, which were used in a naive Bayes classifier (R e1071). No statistical method was used to set the sample size in advance, and investigators knew the group allocation. TCR Vbeta CDR3 sequencing of 130 to 150 peripheral blood samples (about 45 ophthalmopathy, about 74 hyperthyroidism and approximately 17 progressor patients) is reported in the paper.

This chain joins TRBV6-2 or TRBV6-3 to TRBJ1-3; the D gene is perhaps TRBD1, from 5 matching bases. The sequence was obtained from a man aged 25-40 years with Graves disease. Donor details come from another sample of the same person, matched by shared clones. The specimen was peripheral blood mononuclear cells (PBMCs), collected at new diagnosis, from a patient treated with antithyroid drugs. The CDR3 amino acid sequence is: CASSTSGGNTIYF. The bases read TGTGCCAGCAGTACCTCAGGGGGAAACACCATATATTTT.